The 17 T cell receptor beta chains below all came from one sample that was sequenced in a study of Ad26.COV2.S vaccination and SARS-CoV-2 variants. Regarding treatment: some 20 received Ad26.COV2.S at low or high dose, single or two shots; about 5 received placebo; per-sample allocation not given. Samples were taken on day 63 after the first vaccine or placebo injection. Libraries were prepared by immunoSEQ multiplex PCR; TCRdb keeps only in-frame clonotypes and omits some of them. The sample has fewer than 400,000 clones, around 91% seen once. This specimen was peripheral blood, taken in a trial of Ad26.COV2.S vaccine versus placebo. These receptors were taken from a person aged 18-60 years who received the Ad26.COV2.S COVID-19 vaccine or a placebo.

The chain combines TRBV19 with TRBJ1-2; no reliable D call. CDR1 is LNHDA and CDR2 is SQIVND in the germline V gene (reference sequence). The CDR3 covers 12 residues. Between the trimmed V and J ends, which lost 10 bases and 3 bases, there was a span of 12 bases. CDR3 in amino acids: CATSAGDYGYTF. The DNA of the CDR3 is TGTGCCACCTCGGCGGGCGACTATGGCTACACCTTC.

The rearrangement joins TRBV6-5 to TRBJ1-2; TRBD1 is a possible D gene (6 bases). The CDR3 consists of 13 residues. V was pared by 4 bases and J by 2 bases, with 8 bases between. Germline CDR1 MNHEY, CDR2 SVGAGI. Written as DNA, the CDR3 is TGTGCCAGCAGTTTGGACAGAAACTATGGCTACACCTTC. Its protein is CASSLDRNYGYTF.

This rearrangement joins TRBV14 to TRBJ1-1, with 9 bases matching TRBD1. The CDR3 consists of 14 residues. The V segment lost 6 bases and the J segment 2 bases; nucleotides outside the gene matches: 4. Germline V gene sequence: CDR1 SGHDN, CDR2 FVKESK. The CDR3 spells CASRRTGDNTEAFF. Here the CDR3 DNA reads TGTGCCAGCAGACGGACAGGGGACAACACTGAAGCTTTCTTT.

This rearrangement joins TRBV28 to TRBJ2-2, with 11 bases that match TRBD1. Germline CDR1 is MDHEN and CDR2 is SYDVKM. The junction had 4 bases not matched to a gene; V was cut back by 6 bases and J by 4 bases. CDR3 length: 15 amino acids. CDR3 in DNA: TGTGCCAGCAGAGGACAGGGGGCTATCACCGGGGAGCTGTTTTTT. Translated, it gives CASRGQGAITGELFF.

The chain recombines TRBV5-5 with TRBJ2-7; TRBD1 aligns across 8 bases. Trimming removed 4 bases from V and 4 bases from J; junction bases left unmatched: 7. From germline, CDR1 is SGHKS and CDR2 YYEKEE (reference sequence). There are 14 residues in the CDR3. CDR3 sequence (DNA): TGTGCCAGCAGCCCGGGACAGGCCTTATACGAGCAGTACTTC. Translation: CASSPGQALYEQYF.

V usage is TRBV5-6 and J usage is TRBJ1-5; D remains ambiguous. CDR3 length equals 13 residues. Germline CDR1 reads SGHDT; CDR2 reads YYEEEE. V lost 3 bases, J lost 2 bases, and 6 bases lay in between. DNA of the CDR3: TGTGCCAGCAGCTCTTTCCGCAATCAGCCCCAGCATTTT. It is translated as CASSSFRNQPQHF.

The chain's CDR3 is CASSLDLRERYEQYF. CDR3 DNA sequence: TGTGCCAGCAGCTTGGACTTGCGGGAGCGCTACGAGCAGTACTTC. V usage is TRBV5-4 and J usage is TRBJ2-7; 7 bases line up with TRBD2. In germline, CDR1 is SGHNT, CDR2 YYREEE (reference sequence). J lost 3 bases, V lost 0 bases, and 6 bases had no gene match. The CDR3 sequence is 15 residues long.

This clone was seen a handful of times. The CDR3 loop is CASSPQGTQETQYF. CDR3 bases: TGTGCCAGCAGCCCACAGGGGACCCAAGAGACCCAGTACTTC. The gene calls are TRBV9 and TRBJ2-5; 7 positions agree with TRBD1. The V gene's germline CDR1 is SGDLS and CDR2 YYNGEE. The ends lost 4 bases at V and 1 base at J; junction bases unmatched: 4. This CDR3 region has 14 residues.

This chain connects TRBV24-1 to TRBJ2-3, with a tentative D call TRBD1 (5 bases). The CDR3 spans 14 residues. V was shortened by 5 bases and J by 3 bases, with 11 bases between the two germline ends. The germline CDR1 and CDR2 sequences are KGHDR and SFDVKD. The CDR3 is CATSGAGWTDTQYF. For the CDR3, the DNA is TGTGCCACCAGTGGGGCAGGGTGGACAGATACGCAGTATTTT.

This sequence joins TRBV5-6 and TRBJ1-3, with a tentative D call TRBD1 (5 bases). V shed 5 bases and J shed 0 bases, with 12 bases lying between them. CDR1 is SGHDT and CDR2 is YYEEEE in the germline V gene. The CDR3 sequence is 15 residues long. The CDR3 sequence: CASRRGPSSGNTIYF. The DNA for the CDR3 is TGTGCCAGCAGACGGGGACCGAGCTCTGGAAACACCATATATTTT.

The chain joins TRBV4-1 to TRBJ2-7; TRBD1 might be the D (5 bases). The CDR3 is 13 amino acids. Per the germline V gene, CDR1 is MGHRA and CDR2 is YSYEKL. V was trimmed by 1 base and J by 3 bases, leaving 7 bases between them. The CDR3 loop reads CASSQGRDYEQYF. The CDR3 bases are TGCGCCAGCAGCCAAGGCAGGGACTACGAGCAGTACTTC.

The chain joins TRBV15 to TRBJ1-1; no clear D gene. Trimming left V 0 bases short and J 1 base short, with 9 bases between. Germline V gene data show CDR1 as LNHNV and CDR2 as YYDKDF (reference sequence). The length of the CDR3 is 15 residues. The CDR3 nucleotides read TGTGCCACCAGCAGAGATCTACAAGGGAACACTGAAGCTTTCTTT. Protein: CATSRDLQGNTEAFF.

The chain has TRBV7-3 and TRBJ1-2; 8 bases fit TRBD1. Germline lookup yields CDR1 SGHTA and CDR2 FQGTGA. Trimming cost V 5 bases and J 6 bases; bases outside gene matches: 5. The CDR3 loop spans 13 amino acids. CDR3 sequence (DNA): TGTGCCAGCAGCCCAGGGGGCGCGAATGGCTACACCTTC. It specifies CASSPGGANGYTF.

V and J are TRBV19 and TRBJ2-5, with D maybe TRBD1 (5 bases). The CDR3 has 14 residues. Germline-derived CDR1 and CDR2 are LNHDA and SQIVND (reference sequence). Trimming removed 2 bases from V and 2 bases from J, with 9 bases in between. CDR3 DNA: TGTGCCAGTAGTATAACAGGCGTACAAGAGACCCAGTACTTC. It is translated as CASSITGVQETQYF.

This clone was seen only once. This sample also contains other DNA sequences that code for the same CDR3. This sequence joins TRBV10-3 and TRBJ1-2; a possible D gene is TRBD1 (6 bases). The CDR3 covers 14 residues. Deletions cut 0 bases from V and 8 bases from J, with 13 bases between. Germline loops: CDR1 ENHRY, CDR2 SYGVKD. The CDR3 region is CAISESRGAYGYTF. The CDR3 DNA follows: TGTGCCATCAGTGAGTCAAGGGGGGCGTACGGCTACACCTTC.

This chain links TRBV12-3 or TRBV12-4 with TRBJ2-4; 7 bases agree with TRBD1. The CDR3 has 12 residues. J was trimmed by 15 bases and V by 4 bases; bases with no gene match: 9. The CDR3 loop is CASSYSRGQRYF. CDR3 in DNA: TGTGCCAGCAGTTATAGCCGGGGACAGCGGTACTTC.

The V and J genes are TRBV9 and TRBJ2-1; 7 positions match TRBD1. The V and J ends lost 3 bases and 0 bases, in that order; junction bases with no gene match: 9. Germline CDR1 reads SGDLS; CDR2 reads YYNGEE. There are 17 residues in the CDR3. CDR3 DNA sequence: TGTGCCAGCAGCGGTCCTGGGGCAGGGGGCTCCTACAATGAGCAGTTCTTC. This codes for CASSGPGAGGSYNEQFF.